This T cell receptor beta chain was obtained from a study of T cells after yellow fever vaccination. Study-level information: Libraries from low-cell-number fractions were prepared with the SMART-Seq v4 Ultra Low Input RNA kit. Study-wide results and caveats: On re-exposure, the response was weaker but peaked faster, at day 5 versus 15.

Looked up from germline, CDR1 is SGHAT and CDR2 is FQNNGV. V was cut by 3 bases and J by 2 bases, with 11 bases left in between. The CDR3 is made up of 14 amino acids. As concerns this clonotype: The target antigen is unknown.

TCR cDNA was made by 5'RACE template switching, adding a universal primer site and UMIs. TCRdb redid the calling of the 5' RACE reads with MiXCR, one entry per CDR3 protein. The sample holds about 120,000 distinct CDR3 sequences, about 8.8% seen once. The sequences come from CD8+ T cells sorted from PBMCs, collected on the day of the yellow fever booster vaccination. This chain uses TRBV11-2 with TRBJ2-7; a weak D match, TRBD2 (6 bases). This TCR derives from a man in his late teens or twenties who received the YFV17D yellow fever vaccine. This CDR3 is CASSLGRGPYEQYF. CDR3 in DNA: TGTGCCAGCAGCTTGGGGCGGGGACCCTACGAGCAGTACTTC.